This entry lists 10 T cell receptor beta chains sequenced from one sample in a study of CD8 T cells in Susac syndrome (dated by TCRdb to between 2018 and 2021). Libraries were prepared through the immunoSEQ multiplex PCR assay. RNA was extracted with the RNeasy kit and roughly 0.5 to 1 ug was reverse transcribed using random hexamers. TCRdb reanalyzed the raw reads on its own, using fastp at Q25 for trimming and MiXCR for clone calling, and kept in-frame beta chains. Rows with one shared CDR3 protein collapse into an entry with the most common genes and DNA. The table for this sample lists 190,000 or so distinct CDR3 sequences; 95% of them were counted only once. About 0.08% of the sample comes from the top ten. The source material was CD4+ T cells from PBMCs. The source is a human donor with multiple sclerosis.

This rearrangement joins TRBV2 to TRBJ2-7, with D possibly being TRBD1 (6 bases). Per the germline V gene, CDR1 is SNHLY and CDR2 is FYNNEI. Trimming pared 8 bases from V and 1 base from J, leaving 9 bases between. The CDR3 runs 12 residues. CDR3 in DNA: TGTGCCAGCCTCAGGGGATCCTACGAGCAGTACTTC. As protein: CASLRGSYEQYF.

The chain links TRBV20-1 to TRBJ2-3, with a weak D call TRBD1 (6 bases). The CDR3 has 14 amino acids. Germline lookup yields CDR1 DFQATT and CDR2 SNEGSKA (reference sequence). V was shortened by 8 bases and J by 2 bases, with 17 bases between the two germline ends. Here the CDR3 reads CSREDRRLTDTQYF. CDR3 in DNA: TGCAGTCGAGAAGACAGGCGACTCACAGATACGCAGTATTTT.

Details on this clonotype: A read error may account for a junction end that differs from germline. The rearrangement joins TRBV20-1 to TRBJ1-1; D uncertain. This CDR3 contains 12 residues. Per the germline V gene, CDR1 is DFQATT and CDR2 is SNEGSKA (reference sequence). CDR3 protein: CSAREEWTEAFF. The CDR3 coding sequence is TGCAGTGCTCGAGAGGAATGGACTGAAGCTTTCTTT.

This chain uses TRBV30 with TRBJ1-3; a possible D gene is TRBD1 (6 bases). Germline V gene data show CDR1 as GTSNPN and CDR2 as SVGIG (reference sequence). The CDR3 is made up of 15 amino acids. V lost 3 bases and J 4 bases, leaving 16 bases between the germline ends. The CDR3 is CAWSQNMGAGNTIYF. Here the CDR3 DNA reads TGTGCCTGGAGCCAGAACATGGGGGCGGGAAACACCATATATTTT.

The chain recombines TRBV27 with TRBJ1-2; unclear D gene. Germline loops: CDR1 MNHEY, CDR2 SMNVEV (reference sequence). The CDR3 contains 15 residues. The V end was cut by 1 base, the J end by 0 bases, with 9 bases between. The CDR3 reads CASSLFPEANYGYTF. CDR3 in DNA: TGTGCCAGCAGTTTATTCCCAGAAGCTAACTATGGCTACACCTTC.

The chain is built from TRBV5-4 and TRBJ2-1; no clear D. This CDR3 spans 12 amino acids. Germline V gives CDR1 SGHNT, CDR2 YYREEE (reference sequence). V was cut by 5 bases and J by 6 bases, with 9 bases left in between. CDR3 loop: CASRGPRNEQFF. CDR3 nucleotide sequence: TGTGCCAGCAGAGGTCCTCGCAATGAGCAGTTCTTC.

The chain is built from TRBV6-5 and TRBJ1-2; tentatively, D is TRBD1 (6 bases). CDR3 length: 14 residues. Trimming pared 6 bases from V and 8 bases from J, leaving 19 bases between. Germline V gene lookup returns CDR1 MNHEY and CDR2 SVGAGI. Written as DNA, the CDR3 is TGTGCCAGCAGCACTCATTCAGGGGAGGAAGGCTACACCTTC. This gives the protein CASSTHSGEEGYTF.

This clonotype has more than one count but fewer than ten. The genes are TRBV12-3 or TRBV12-4 and TRBJ2-5; 11 bases align to TRBD1. Unmatched junction bases numbered 0, after V lost 4 bases and J lost 5 bases. The CDR3 runs to 13 residues. This chain's CDR3 is CASSWTGGETQYF. CDR3 DNA sequence: TGTGCCAGCAGTTGGACAGGGGGCGAGACCCAGTACTTC.

The J gene is TRBJ1-5, the V gene TRBV2; a weak D match, TRBD1 (5 bases). Germline lookup yields CDR1 SNHLY and CDR2 FYNNEI. This CDR3 region has 12 residues. Trimming removed 1 base from V and 11 bases from J, with 9 bases in between. The CDR3 nucleotides read TGTGCCAGCAGTGAAGATACAGGCGCCCAGCATTTT. Protein: CASSEDTGAQHF.

The chain recombines TRBV9 with TRBJ1-6; tentatively, D is TRBD1 (5 bases). Trimming took off 0 bases at V and 7 bases at J, with 5 bases between the two ends. The CDR3 has 13 amino acids. CDR1 SGDLS and CDR2 YYNGEE come from the germline V gene. As DNA, the CDR3 is TGTGCCAGCAGCGTAGGACAGAATTCACCCCTCCACTTT. This translates into CASSVGQNSPLHF.